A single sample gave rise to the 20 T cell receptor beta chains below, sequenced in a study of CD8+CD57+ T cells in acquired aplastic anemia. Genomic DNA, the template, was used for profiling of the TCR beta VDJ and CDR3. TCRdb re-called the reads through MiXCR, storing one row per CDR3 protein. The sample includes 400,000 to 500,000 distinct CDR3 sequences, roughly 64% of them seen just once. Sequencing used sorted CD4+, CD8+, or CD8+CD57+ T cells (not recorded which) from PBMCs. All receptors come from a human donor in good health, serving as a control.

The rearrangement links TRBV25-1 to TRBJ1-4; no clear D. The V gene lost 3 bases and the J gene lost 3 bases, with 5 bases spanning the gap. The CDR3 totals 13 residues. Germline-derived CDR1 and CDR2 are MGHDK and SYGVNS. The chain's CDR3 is CASSEVPNEKLFF. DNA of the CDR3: TGTGCCAGCAGTGAGGTGCCTAATGAAAAACTGTTTTTT.

Here the CDR3 DNA reads TGTGCCAGCACCAATCCTACCTTCAGCTCGGGGGGCTCTTCAGATACGCAGTATTTT. Protein: CASTNPTFSSGGSSDTQYF. The chain uses TRBV5-8 and TRBJ2-3; weak D call: TRBD2 (7 bases). Trimming removed 6 bases at V and 4 bases at J, with 30 bases between. CDR1 is SGHTS and CDR2 is YDEGEE in the germline V gene. This CDR3 comprises 19 residues. The full variable domain, in which reference TRBV5-8 and TRBJ2-3 provide the parts outside the CDR3, is EAGVTQSPTHLIKTRGQQATLRCSPISGHTSVYWYQQALGLGLQFLLWYDEGEERNRGNFPPRFSGRQFPNYSSELNVNALELEDSALYLCASTNPTFSSGGSSDTQYFGPGTRLTVL.

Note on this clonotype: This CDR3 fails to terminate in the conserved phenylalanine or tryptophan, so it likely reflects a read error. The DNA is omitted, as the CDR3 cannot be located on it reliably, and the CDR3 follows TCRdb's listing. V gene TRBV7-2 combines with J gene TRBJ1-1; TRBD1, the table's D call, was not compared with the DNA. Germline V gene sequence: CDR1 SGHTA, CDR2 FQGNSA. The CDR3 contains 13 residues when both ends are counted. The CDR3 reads CASSLAVGAHQDS.

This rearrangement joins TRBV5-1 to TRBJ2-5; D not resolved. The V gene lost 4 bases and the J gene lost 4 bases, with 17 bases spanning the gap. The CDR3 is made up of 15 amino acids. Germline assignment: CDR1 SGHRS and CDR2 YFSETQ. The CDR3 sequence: CASSVQIGDTETQYF. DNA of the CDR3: TGCGCCAGCAGCGTACAGATAGGAGACACAGAGACCCAGTACTTC.

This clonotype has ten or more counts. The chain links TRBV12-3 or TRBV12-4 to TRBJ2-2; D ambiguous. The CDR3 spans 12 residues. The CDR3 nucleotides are TGTGCGACCGGTAGCAACACCGGGGAGCTGTTTTTT. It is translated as CATGSNTGELFF.

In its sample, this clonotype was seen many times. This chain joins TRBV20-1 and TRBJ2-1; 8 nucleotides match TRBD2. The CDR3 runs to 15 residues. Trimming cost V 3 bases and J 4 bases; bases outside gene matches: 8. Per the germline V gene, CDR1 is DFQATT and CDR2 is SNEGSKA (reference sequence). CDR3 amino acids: CSARKLSGGYNEQFF. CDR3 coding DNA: TGCAGTGCTAGGAAGCTCAGCGGGGGATACAATGAGCAGTTCTTC.

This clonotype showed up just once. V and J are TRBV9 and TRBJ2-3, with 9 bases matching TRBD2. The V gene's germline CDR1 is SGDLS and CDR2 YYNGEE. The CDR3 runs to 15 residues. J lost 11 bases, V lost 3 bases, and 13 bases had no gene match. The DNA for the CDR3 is TGTGCCAGCAGCGCACAAGCGGGGGGCACGGACGAGCAGTATTTT. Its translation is CASSAQAGGTDEQYF.

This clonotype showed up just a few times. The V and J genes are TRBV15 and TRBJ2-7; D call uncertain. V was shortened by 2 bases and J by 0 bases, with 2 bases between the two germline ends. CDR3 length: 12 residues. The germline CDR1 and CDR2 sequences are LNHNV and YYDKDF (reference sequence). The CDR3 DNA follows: TGTGCCACCAGCAGAAGCTCCTACGAGCAGTACTTC. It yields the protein CATSRSSYEQYF. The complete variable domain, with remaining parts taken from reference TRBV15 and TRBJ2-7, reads DAMVIQNPRYQVTQFGKPVTLSCSQTLNHNVMYWYQQKSSQAPKLLFHYYDKDFNNEADTPDNFQSRRPNTSFCFLDIRSPGLGDTAMYLCATSRSSYEQYFGPGTRLTVT.

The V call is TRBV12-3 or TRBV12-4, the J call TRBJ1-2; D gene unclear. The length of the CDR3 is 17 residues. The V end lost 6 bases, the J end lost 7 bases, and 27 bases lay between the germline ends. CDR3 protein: CASSTNPSGGAPRGYTF. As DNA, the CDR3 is TGTGCCAGCAGCACCAACCCTTCTGGAGGAGCTCCTCGTGGCTACACCTTC.

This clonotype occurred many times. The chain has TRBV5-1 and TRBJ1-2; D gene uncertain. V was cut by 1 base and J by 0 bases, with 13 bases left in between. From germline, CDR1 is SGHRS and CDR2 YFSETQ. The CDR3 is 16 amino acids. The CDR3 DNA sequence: TGCGCCAGCAGCTTGTTGCCTCAGGCTTCTAACTATGGCTACACCTTC. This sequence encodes CASSLLPQASNYGYTF.

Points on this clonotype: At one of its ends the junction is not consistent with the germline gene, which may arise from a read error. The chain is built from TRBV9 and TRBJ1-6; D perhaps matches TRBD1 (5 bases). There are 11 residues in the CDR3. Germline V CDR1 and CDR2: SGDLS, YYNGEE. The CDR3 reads CASSVTVGTPF. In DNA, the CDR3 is TGTGCCAGCAGCGTAACGGTTGGGACTCCGTTT.

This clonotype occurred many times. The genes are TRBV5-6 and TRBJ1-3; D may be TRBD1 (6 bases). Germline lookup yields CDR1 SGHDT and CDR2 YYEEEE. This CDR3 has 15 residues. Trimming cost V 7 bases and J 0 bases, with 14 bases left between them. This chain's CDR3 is CASRLQGSSGNTIYF. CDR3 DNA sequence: TGTGCCAGCCGCCTACAGGGCAGCTCTGGAAACACCATATATTTT.

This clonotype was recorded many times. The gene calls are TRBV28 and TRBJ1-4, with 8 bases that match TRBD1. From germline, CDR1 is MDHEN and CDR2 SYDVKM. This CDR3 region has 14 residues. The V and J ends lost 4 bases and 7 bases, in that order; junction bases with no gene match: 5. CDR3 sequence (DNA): TGTGCCAGCAGTTCGGGACAGGCGTCTGAAAAACTGTTTTTT. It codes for CASSSGQASEKLFF.

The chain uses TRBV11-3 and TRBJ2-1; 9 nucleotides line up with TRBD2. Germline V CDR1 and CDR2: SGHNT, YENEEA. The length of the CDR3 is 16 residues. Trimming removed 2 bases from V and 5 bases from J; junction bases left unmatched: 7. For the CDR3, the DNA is TGTGCCAGCAGCTTATGGCCTAGCGGGGTCCACAATGAGCAGTTCTTC. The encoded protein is CASSLWPSGVHNEQFF.

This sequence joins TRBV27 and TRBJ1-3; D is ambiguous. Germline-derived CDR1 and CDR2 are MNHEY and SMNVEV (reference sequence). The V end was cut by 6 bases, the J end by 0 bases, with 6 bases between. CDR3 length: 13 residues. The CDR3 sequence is CASRPFSGNTIYF. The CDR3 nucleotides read TGTGCCAGCAGGCCATTCTCTGGAAACACCATATATTTT.

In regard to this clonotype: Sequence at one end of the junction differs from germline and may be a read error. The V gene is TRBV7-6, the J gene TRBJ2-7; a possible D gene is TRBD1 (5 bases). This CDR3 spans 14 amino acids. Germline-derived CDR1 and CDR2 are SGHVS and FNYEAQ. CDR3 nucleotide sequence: TGTGCCAGCAGCGCCATGCTCTGGGGCCAACGTCCTGACTTC. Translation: CASSAMLWGQRPDF.

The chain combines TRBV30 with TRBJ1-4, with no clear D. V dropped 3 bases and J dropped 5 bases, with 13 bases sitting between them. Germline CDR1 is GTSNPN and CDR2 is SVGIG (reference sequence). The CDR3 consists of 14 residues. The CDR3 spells CAWSPGFPNEKLFF. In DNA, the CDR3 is TGTGCCTGGAGCCCCGGTTTCCCAAATGAAAAACTGTTTTTT.

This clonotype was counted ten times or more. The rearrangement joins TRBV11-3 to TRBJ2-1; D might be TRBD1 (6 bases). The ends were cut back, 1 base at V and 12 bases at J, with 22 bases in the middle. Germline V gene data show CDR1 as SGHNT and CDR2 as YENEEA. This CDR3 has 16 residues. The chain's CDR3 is CASSLGPDSSQSRQFF. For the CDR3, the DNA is TGTGCCAGCAGCTTAGGACCGGACAGCTCCCAATCCCGGCAGTTCTTC.

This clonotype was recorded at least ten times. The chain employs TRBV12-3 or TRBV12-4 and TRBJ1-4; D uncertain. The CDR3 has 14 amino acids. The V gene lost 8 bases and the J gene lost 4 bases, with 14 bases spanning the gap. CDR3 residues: CASGSGRDNEKLFF. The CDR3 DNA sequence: TGTGCCAGCGGTTCGGGGAGGGATAATGAAAAACTGTTTTTT.

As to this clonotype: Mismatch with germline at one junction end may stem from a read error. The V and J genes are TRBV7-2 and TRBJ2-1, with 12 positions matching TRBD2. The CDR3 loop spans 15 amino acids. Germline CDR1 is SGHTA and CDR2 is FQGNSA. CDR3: CASSQDGLAGGEQFF. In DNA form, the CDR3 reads TGCGCCAGCAGCCAAGATGGCCTAGCGGGGGGGGAGCAGTTCTTC.